This is a list of T cell receptor beta chains from one sample in a study of OX40 agonist ivuxolimab in advanced cancers. TCRdb's table, derived via immunoSEQ multiplex PCR, lists solely in-frame clones and lacks some. The sample consists of some 70,000 clones, 84% of them appearing once. The sample in question was CD4+ or CD8+ T cells sorted from blood, obtained in a trial of the OX40 agonist ivuxolimab. The receptors shown here come from an adult with an advanced solid tumor such as melanoma, head and neck, liver or kidney cancer. CDR3s include the opening cysteine and the closing phenylalanine or tryptophan. D genes are given only for firm matches. Clone size is shown for a subset of rows, as once, few, many or a class of expanded clone.

cdr3_nt cdr3_aa clone_size d_call j_call v_call
TGTGCCAGCAGCTTGGGGTTTGGACAGACAGAACCCAATGAGCAGTTCTTC CASSLGFGQTEPNEQFF NA NA TRBJ2-1 TRBV5-8
TGTGCCAGCAGCGCACCCGCGTTAGGGGTACAGCAGTACTTC CASSAPALGVQQYF NA NA TRBJ2-7 TRBV9
TGTGCCAGCAGTGTTTTCGGACAGGGAAATTCACCCCTCCACTTT CASSVFGQGNSPLHF NA TRBD1 TRBJ1-6 TRBV6-4
TGTGCCAGCAGTTACCGGCTCGGGGCCCAAGAGACCCAGTACTTC CASSYRLGAQETQYF NA NA TRBJ2-5 TRBV6-6
TGTGCCAGCAGCCACGGGGCACGAGTCACAGATACGCAGTATTTT CASSHGARVTDTQYF NA NA TRBJ2-3 TRBV11-3
TGTGCCAGCAGCCCCCAGGGAGGTAATTCACCCCTCCACTTT CASSPQGGNSPLHF NA NA TRBJ1-6 TRBV7-2
TGTGCCAGCAGTTACAGGAGTACTGAAAAACTGTTTTTT CASSYRSTEKLFF few NA TRBJ1-4 TRBV6-5
TGTGCCAGCAGCTGGGACAACACAGATACGCAGTATTTT CASSWDNTDTQYF NA NA TRBJ2-3 TRBV11-1
TGTGCCAGCTCACCACGGGGAGCCCCCCAAGAGACCCAGTACTTC CASSPRGAPQETQYF NA NA TRBJ2-5 TRBV18
TGTGCCATCAGCCAGACGGCGGACACTGAAGCTTTCTTT CAISQTADTEAFF NA NA TRBJ1-1 TRBV10-3
TGTGCCAGCAGCTTGGCGGGAGCCGGAGCTTTCTTT CASSLAGAGAFF NA NA TRBJ1-1 TRBV5-4
TGTGCCAGCAGCCCGGTGGGCCTCGGCTCCTACAATGAGCAGTTCTTC CASSPVGLGSYNEQFF once NA TRBJ2-1 TRBV11-2
TGTGCCAGCAGTACAACCGGGACAGGGGCTCGTGGCTACACCTTC CASSTTGTGARGYTF NA TRBD1 TRBJ1-2 TRBV6-6
TGTGCCAGCAGGAATGCCTGGGGTGGGAATTCACCCCTCCACTTT CASRNAWGGNSPLHF NA NA TRBJ1-6 TRBV6-5
TGTGCCAGCAGCGATAGGGGGACAGGCCAAGAGACCCAGTACTTC CASSDRGTGQETQYF NA TRBD1 TRBJ2-5 TRBV5-5
TGTGCCAGCATGACCGGGACAGGGGTGGCGTACACCGGGGAGCTGTTTTTT CASMTGTGVAYTGELFF once TRBD1 TRBJ2-2 TRBV11-2
TGTGCCAGCTCACCAGGGATGAACGAGCAGTACTTC CASSPGMNEQYF NA NA TRBJ2-7 TRBV18
TGTGCCAGCAGCTTCGCCAAGAACAATCAGCCCCAGCATTTT CASSFAKNNQPQHF few NA TRBJ1-5 TRBV7-2
TGTGCCAGCAGTAACGAATTAGGGCAGTACTTC CASSNELGQYF once NA TRBJ2-7 TRBV6-5
TGTGCCAGCAGTTACAAAGGGATAGTTTCTGGAAACACCATATATTTT CASSYKGIVSGNTIYF NA NA TRBJ1-3 TRBV6-6
TGTGCCAGCTCACCCGGCATCCTGAACACTGAAGCTTTCTTT CASSPGILNTEAFF NA NA TRBJ1-1 TRBV18
TGTGCCAGCAGCCCTTCCTCGATTTCTGGGAAACTGTTTTTT CASSPSSISGKLFF NA NA TRBJ1-4 TRBV7-9
TGTGCCAGCAGCCCAACTCGGCAGGCAGTAAGAGGGACCGGGGAGCTGTTTTTT CASSPTRQAVRGTGELFF NA NA TRBJ2-2 TRBV7-2
TGTGCCAGCAGCATAGACGGCTCGAACACCGGGGAGCTGTTTTTT CASSIDGSNTGELFF NA NA TRBJ2-2 TRBV6-5
TGTGCCAGCAGCTTAGACCGGGGGGCAGATACGCAGTATTTT CASSLDRGADTQYF NA TRBD2 TRBJ2-3 TRBV11-3
TGTGCCAGCAGCTTAGAAGGATATGGCTACACCTTC CASSLEGYGYTF NA NA TRBJ1-2 TRBV7-9
TGTGCCAGCAGCCCGACTGAAGCCAAAAACATTCAGTACTTC CASSPTEAKNIQYF NA NA TRBJ2-4 TRBV7-8
TGTGCCAGCAGCTCCCAAAACTACAGGGGGCGATCCTACAATGAGCAGTTCTTC CASSSQNYRGRSYNEQFF NA TRBD1 TRBJ2-1 TRBV11-2